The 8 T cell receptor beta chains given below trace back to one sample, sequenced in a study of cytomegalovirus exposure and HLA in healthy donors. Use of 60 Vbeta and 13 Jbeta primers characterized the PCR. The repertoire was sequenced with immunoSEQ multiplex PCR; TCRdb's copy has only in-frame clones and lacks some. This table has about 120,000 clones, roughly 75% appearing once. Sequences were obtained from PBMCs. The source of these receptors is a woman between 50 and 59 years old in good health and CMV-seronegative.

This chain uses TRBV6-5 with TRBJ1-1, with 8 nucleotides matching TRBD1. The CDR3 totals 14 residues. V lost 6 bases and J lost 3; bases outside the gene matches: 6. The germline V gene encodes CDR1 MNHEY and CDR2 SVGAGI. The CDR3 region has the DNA TGTGCCAGCAGAAAGACGGACAGGGACACTGAAGCTTTCTTT. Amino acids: CASRKTDRDTEAFF.

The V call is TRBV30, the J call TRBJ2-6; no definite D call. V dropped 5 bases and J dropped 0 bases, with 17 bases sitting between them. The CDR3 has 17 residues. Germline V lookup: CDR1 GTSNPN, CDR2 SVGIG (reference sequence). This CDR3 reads CAWGRPRWNSGANVLTF. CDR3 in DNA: TGTGCCTGGGGTAGACCTAGGTGGAACTCTGGGGCCAACGTCCTGACTTTC.

The CDR3: CASRATSAGQFEYF. The DNA for the CDR3 is TGTGCCAGCAGAGCTACTTCCGCAGGACAATTTGAGTATTTT. The chain employs TRBV27 and TRBJ2-3, with D perhaps matching TRBD1 (5 bases). Germline CDR1 reads MNHEY; CDR2 reads SMNVEV (reference sequence). The CDR3 covers 14 residues. V shed 6 bases and J shed 13 bases, with 23 bases lying between them.

The CDR3 DNA reads as TGTGCCAGCAGCCCTCCCAGGGCGGTCCGCACCGGGGAGCTGTTTTTT. Its translation: CASSPPRAVRTGELFF. This chain links TRBV9 with TRBJ2-2, with a tentative D call TRBD1 (5 bases). The CDR3 runs to 16 residues. The V gene's germline CDR1 is SGDLS and CDR2 YYNGEE. Trimming cost V 4 bases and J 4 bases, with 17 bases left between them.

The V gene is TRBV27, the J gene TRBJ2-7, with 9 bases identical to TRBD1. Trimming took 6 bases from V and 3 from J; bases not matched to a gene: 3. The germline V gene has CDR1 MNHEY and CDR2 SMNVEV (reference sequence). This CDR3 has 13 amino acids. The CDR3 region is CASRGQGLYEQYF. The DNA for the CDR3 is TGTGCCAGCAGGGGACAGGGTCTCTACGAGCAGTACTTC.

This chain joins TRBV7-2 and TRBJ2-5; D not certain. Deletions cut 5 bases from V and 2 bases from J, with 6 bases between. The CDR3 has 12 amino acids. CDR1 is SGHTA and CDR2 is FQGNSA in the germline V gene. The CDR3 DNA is TGTGCCAGCAGCCCCGCGCAAGAGACCCAGTACTTC. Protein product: CASSPAQETQYF. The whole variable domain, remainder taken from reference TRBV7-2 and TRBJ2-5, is GAGVSQSPSNKVTEKGKDVELRCDPISGHTALYWYRQSLGQGLEFLIYFQGNSAPDKSGLPSDRFSAERTGGSVSTLTIQRTQQEDSAVYLCASSPAQETQYFGPGTRLLVL.

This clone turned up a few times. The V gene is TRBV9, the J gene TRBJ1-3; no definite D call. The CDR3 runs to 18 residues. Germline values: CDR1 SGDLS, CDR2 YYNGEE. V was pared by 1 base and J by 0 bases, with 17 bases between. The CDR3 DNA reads TGTGCCAGCAGCGTAAGCACTTTCCAACCCAACTCTGGAAACACCATATATTTT. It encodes CASSVSTFQPNSGNTIYF.

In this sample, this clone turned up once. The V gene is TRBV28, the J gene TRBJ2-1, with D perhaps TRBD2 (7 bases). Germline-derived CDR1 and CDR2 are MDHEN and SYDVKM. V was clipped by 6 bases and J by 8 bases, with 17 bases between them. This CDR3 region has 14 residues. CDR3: CASSWGGAIDEQFF. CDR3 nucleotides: TGTGCCAGCAGCTGGGGGGGGGCTATCGATGAGCAGTTCTTC. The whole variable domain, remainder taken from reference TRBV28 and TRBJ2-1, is DVKVTQSSRYLVKRTGEKVFLECVQDMDHENMFWYRQDPGLGLRLIYFSYDVKMKEKGDIPEGYSVSREKKERFSLILESASTNQTSMYLCASSWGGAIDEQFFGPGTRLTVL.